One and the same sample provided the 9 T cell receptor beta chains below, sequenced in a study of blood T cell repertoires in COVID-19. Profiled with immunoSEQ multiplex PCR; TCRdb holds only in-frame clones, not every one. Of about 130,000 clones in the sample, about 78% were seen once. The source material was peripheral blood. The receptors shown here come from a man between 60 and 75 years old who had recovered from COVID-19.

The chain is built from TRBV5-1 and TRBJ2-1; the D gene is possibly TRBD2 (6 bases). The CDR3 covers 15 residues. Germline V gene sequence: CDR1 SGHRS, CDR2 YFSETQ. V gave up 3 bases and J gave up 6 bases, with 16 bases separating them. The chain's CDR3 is CASSWNTGSGNEQFF. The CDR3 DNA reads TGCGCCAGCAGCTGGAATACCGGGAGTGGCAATGAGCAGTTCTTC.

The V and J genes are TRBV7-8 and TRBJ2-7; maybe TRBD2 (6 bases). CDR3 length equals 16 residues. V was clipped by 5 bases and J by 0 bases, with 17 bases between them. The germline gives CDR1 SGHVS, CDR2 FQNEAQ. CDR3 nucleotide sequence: TGTGCCAGCAGCCCAACCGGGCTAGCGAGCTCCTACGAGCAGTACTTC. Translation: CASSPTGLASSYEQYF.

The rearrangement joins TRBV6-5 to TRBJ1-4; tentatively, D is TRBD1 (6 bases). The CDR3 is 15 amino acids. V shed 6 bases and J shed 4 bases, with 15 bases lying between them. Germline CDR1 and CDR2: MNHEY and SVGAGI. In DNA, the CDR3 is TGTGCCAGCAGCCAAGGGGGGGCCCTTAATGAAAAACTGTTTTTT. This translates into CASSQGGALNEKLFF.

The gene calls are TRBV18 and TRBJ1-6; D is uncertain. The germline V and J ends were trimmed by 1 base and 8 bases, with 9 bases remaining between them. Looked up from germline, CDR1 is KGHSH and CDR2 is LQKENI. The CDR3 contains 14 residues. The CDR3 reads CASSPRNGDSPLHF. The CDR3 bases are TGTGCCAGCTCACCACGTAACGGAGATTCACCCCTCCACTTT.

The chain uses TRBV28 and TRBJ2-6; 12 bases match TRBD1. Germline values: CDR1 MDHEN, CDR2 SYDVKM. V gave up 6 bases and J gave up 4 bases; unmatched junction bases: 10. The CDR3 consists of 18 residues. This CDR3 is CASRAAGQGALGANVLTF. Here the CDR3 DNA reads TGTGCCAGCAGGGCCGCGGGACAGGGGGCTTTGGGGGCCAACGTCCTGACTTTC.

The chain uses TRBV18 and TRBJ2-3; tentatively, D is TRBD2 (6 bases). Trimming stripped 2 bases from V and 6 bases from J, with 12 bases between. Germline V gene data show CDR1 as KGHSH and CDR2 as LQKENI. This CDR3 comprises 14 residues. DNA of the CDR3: TGTGCCAGCTCACCATCCTGGAGGGGTGATACGCAGTATTTT. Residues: CASSPSWRGDTQYF.

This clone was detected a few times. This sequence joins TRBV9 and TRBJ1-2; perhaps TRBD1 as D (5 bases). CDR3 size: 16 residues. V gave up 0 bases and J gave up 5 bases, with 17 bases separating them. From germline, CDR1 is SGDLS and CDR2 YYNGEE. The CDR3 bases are TGTGCCAGCAGCGTAGAAGGGGAGGTCCCAAAGTATGGCTACACCTTC. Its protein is CASSVEGEVPKYGYTF.

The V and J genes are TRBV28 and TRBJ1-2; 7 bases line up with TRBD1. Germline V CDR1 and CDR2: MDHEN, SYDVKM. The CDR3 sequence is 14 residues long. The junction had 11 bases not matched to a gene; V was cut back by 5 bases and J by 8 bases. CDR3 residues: CASSTPDRSGGYTF. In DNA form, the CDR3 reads TGTGCCAGCAGTACTCCGGACAGGTCTGGCGGCTACACCTTC.

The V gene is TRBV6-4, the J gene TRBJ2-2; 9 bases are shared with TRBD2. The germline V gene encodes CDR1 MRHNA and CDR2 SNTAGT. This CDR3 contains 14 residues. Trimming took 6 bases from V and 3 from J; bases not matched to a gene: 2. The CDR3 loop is CASRIAGDTGELFF. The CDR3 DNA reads TGTGCCAGCAGAATAGCGGGGGACACCGGGGAGCTGTTTTTT.